This T cell receptor beta chain was observed in a study of T cells in tuberculosis. Study-level background: CD1B tetramers identified T cells specific for mycobacterial lipid GMM.

The CDR3 length is 17 residues. Germline assignment: CDR1 SGHVS and CDR2 FQNEAQ. The V and J ends lost 8 bases and 3 bases, in that order; junction bases with no gene match: 13. Repertoires were generated with immunoSEQ multiplex PCR, while TCRdb's copy carries only in-frame clones and drops some. The table includes 20,000 to 25,000 clones, 85% to 90% detected once. The table lists this clone with a count of one. The V and J genes are TRBV7-8 and TRBJ1-3; 10 bases map to TRBD1. The source of this sequence is a donor between 10 and 35 years old with latent tuberculosis or without tuberculosis infection. The sample comprised PBMCs. CDR3 nucleotides: TGTGCCAGCTCGCCGGGACAGGGGACGTCTGGTGGAAACACCATATATTTT. Translation gives CASSPGQGTSGGNTIYF.